The clone carrying this T cell receptor (beta chain) appeared a few times. Its matching antigen is unknown. V lost 5 bases to trimming and J lost 3 bases; unmatched junction nucleotides: 3. Germline assignment: CDR1 WNHNN and CDR2 SYGVQD (reference sequence). This CDR3 contains 14 residues. A library of TCRbeta sequences, prepared with unique molecular identifiers, was generated. TCRdb reprocessed the PCR reads with MiXCR, giving one entry per CDR3 protein. The sample has around 450,000 distinct CDR3 sequences; about 17% are singletons. This record belongs to a study of T-cell reconstitution after alpha-beta-depleted transplantation in children. General observations from the study: Reportedly, roughly two months post-transplant, alpha-beta T cells arose from several hundred expanded graft clones. High day-60 TCRbeta diversity in some patients came from surviving recipient T cells and thymic progenitors.

The genes are TRBV10-1 and TRBJ2-4, with 8 bases that match TRBD1. Sequencing was performed on PBMCs, mostly from graft donor cells, taken 360 days after TCRalphabeta/CD19-depleted stem cell transplant. This sequence originates from a boy under two years old who had a stem cell transplant for Wiskott-Aldrich syndrome, so the T cells may come from the graft donor. DNA of the CDR3: TGCGCCAGCAGTCCGGGACAGGTCAAAAACATTCAGTACTTC. It encodes CASSPGQVKNIQYF.